This TCR beta chain was profiled in a study of human T cells and chemical hapten exposure. V lost 5 bases and J lost 2, with 11 bases in between. This CDR3 has 13 amino acids. Germline V gene lookup returns CDR1 SGHKS and CDR2 YYEKEE (reference sequence). On this clonotype: The antigen is not known.

Study observations and caveats: Expanded TCRs grouped into significantly more large CDR3 similarity clusters than controls produced. Having alopecia, the donors may differ immunologically from healthy people.

Unique molecular identifiers were attached to individual cDNA molecules during library preparation. TCRdb independently ran MiXCR on the RACE reads; one entry per CDR3 protein. The sample lists about 34,000 distinct CDR3 sequences; 10% were seen once. Noted time point: pre-sensitization, week 0. The treatment here: therapeutic diphenylcyclopropenone sensitization with weekly scalp DPC. It was from unfractionated whole blood that total RNA was extracted. The rearrangement uses TRBV5-5 and TRBJ2-7, with D maybe TRBD2 (6 bases). This TCR was recovered from a man in his fifties with alopecia areata. Some clones in this sample may be carry-over from other donors' samples. This specimen consisted of whole blood, obtained in connection with sensitization to the hapten diphenylcyclopropenone (DPC). The CDR3 loop reads CASRRDRAYEQYF. The CDR3 coding sequence is TGTGCCAGCAGGCGGGACCGAGCCTACGAGCAGTACTTC.